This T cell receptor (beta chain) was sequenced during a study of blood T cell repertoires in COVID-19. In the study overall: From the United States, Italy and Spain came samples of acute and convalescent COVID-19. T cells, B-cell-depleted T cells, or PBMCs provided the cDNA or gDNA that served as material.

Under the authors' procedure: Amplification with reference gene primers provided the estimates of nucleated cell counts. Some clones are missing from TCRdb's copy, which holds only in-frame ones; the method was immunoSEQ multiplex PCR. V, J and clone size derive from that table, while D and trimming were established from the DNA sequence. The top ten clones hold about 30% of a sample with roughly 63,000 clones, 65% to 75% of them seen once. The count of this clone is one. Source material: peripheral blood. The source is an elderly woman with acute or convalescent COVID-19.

CDR3 amino acids: CASKREIRQETQYF. Here the CDR3 DNA reads TGCGCCAGCAAGCGGGAGATTAGGCAAGAGACCCAGTACTTC. The chain is built from TRBV5-1 and TRBJ2-5, with 8 bases fitting TRBD2. The CDR3 runs 14 residues. The V and J ends lost 6 bases and 2 bases, in that order; junction bases with no gene match: 6. Germline-derived CDR1 and CDR2 are SGHRS and YFSETQ.